This T cell receptor (beta chain) was recorded in a study of T cells in Graves' hyperthyroidism and ophthalmopathy. Germline loops: CDR1 SGHTA, CDR2 FQGTGA. The CDR3 sequence is 14 residues long. A word on this clonotype: As yet, its antigen is unknown.

Hyperthyroidism, newly diagnosed and lasting under 2 months, affected patients aged 18 to 65. Diagnoses were established using clinical symptoms, serum thyroxine and TRAb, thyroid ultrasound and orbital computed tomography. Regarding the study as a whole: Blood also showed most of the thyroid clonotypes that were expanded above 0.001. Separation of ophthalmopathy from stable hyperthyroidism was achieved by a 13 V-J model.

RNA transcripts served as the template for amplifying TCR beta CDR3 regions. First-round RT-PCR with HTBI primers amplified the TCR CDR3 region. TCRdb re-derived calls from the multiplex PCR reads in MiXCR, one entry per CDR3 protein. The data hold 35,000 to 45,000 distinct CDR3 sequences, with 49% observed a single time. The chain joins TRBV7-3 to TRBJ2-5; no definite D call. The clonotype originates from a woman in her 50s with Graves' hyperthyroidism that later progressed to Graves' ophthalmopathy. Sequencing was performed on blood. CDR3 residues: CVSRSTITQETQYF. In DNA form, the CDR3 reads TGTGTCAGTAGGTCCACGATAACCCAAGAGACCCAGTACTTC.